One and the same sample provided the 31 T cell receptor beta chains below, sequenced in a study of cytomegalovirus exposure and HLA in healthy donors. The study ran its PCR with 60 Vbeta and 13 Jbeta primers. TCRdb's copy holds only in-frame clones and misses some; the assay was immunoSEQ multiplex PCR. The profile shows around 98,000 clones, around 67% of them singletons. The sequenced sample consisted of PBMCs. These receptor sequences come from a man over 45 in good health and CMV-seronegative.

The V gene is TRBV5-4, the J gene TRBJ2-7, with D unresolved. Trimming pared 4 bases from V and 2 bases from J, leaving 16 bases between. The CDR3 length is 15 residues. Germline CDR1 is SGHNT and CDR2 is YYREEE (reference sequence). CDR3 sequence: CASSPRIEATYEQYF. The CDR3 DNA follows: TGTGCCAGCAGCCCCCGAATTGAGGCCACCTACGAGCAGTACTTC.

On this clone: One junction end disagrees with the germline gene, perhaps due to a read error. The chain couples TRBV7-9 to TRBJ1-2, with 10 nucleotides matching TRBD1. The CDR3 covers 16 residues. In germline, CDR1 is SEHNR, CDR2 FQNEAQ (reference sequence). The chain's CDR3 is CSSSFNTGTGEDGYTF. CDR3 DNA: TGTTCCAGCAGCTTTAATACCGGGACAGGGGAGGATGGCTACACCTTC.

The chain recombines TRBV19 with TRBJ1-2; TRBD1 might be the D (5 bases). The CDR3 loop spans 15 amino acids. Germline-derived CDR1 and CDR2 are LNHDA and SQIVND (reference sequence). V was clipped by 4 bases and J by 4 bases, with 16 bases between them. The chain's CDR3 is CASSKGAGAGYGYTF. CDR3 sequence (DNA): TGTGCCAGTAGTAAAGGGGCTGGGGCCGGCTATGGCTACACCTTC. The complete variable domain, with remaining parts taken from reference TRBV19 and TRBJ1-2, reads DGGITQSPKYLFRKEGQNVTLSCEQNLNHDAMYWYRQDPGQGLRLIYYSQIVNDFQKGDIAEGYSVSREKKESFPLTVTSAQKNPTAFYLCASSKGAGAGYGYTFGSGTRLTVV.

This clone has only a few counts. V gene TRBV6-5 combines with J gene TRBJ1-5; D ambiguous. The CDR3 sequence is 15 residues long. CDR1 MNHEY and CDR2 SVGAGI come from the germline V gene. V lost 2 bases and J 4 bases, leaving 12 bases between the germline ends. The CDR3 DNA sequence: TGTGCCAGCAGTTACGGTCGAGGGTGGAATCAGCCCCAGCATTTT. This encodes CASSYGRGWNQPQHF.

This chain uses TRBV28 with TRBJ2-3; the D gene is possibly TRBD2 (6 bases). Germline assignment: CDR1 MDHEN and CDR2 SYDVKM. The CDR3 sequence is 16 residues long. V was shortened by 3 bases and J by 5 bases, with 18 bases between the two germline ends. The CDR3 region has the DNA TGTGCCAGCAGTTTCTTTTTTGGGGGGTCTGGAGATACGCAGTATTTT. Its protein is CASSFFFGGSGDTQYF. Drawing the rest from reference TRBV28 and TRBJ2-3, the complete variable domain is DVKVTQSSRYLVKRTGEKVFLECVQDMDHENMFWYRQDPGLGLRLIYFSYDVKMKEKGDIPEGYSVSREKKERFSLILESASTNQTSMYLCASSFFFGGSGDTQYFGPGTRLTVL.

This clone occurred once. The V and J genes are TRBV27 and TRBJ2-5; 7 bases are shared with TRBD2. The DNA end favors TRBJ2-7, so the J call may be wrong. Germline CDR1 and CDR2: MNHEY and SMNVEV (reference sequence). CDR3 size: 13 residues. CDR3 in DNA: TGTGCCAGCAAGGGGCGGGGGAGTTACGAGCAGTACTTC. It codes for CASKGRGSYEQYF.

The chain carries TRBV6-6 and TRBJ2-1; 8 bases fit TRBD2. Unmatched junction bases numbered 8, after V lost 10 bases and J lost 3 bases. CDR3 length equals 14 residues. Germline loops: CDR1 MNHNY, CDR2 SVGAGI (reference sequence). The CDR3 loop reads CATTSGGYYNEQFF. The CDR3 nucleotides read TGTGCCACCACAAGCGGGGGTTACTACAATGAGCAGTTCTTC.

Only a few counts were recorded for this clone. V usage is TRBV7-9 and J usage is TRBJ1-3, with D unclear. Germline assignment: CDR1 SEHNR and CDR2 FQNEAQ (reference sequence). The CDR3 runs to 15 residues. The ends were cut back, 0 bases at V and 2 bases at J, with 8 bases in the middle. The CDR3 here is CASSLAGSPGNTIYF. The DNA for the CDR3 is TGTGCCAGCAGCTTAGCGGGGAGCCCTGGAAACACCATATATTTT.

The chain joins TRBV28 to TRBJ1-2, with 7 bases aligning to TRBD1. Trimming cost V 5 bases and J 8 bases; bases outside gene matches: 14. In germline, CDR1 is MDHEN, CDR2 SYDVKM. CDR3 length: 15 residues. CDR3 protein: CASSPRQGTFRGYTF. The CDR3 nucleotides are TGTGCCAGCAGTCCGAGACAGGGTACCTTTCGGGGCTACACCTTC.

The gene calls are TRBV28 and TRBJ2-7, with TRBD1 identical over 9 bases. Germline V lookup: CDR1 MDHEN, CDR2 SYDVKM. The ends lost 8 bases at V and 5 bases at J; junction bases unmatched: 7. The CDR3 loop spans 13 amino acids. The CDR3 sequence is CASEQGALNEQYF. For the CDR3, the DNA is TGTGCCAGCGAACAGGGGGCGCTAAACGAGCAGTACTTC.

In DNA, the CDR3 is TGTGCCAGCAGCTCGTTACGAGGGCAGGGGGCGCGGACTGAAGCTTTCTTT. This gives the protein CASSSLRGQGARTEAFF. The chain combines TRBV5-4 with TRBJ1-1; 8 nucleotides match TRBD1. Trimming cost V 3 bases and J 5 bases; bases outside gene matches: 15. Per the germline V gene, CDR1 is SGHNT and CDR2 is YYREEE (reference sequence). CDR3 length equals 17 residues. Looking up the rest from reference TRBV5-4 and TRBJ1-1 gives the full variable domain: ETGVTQSPTHLIKTRGQQVTLRCSSQSGHNTVSWYQQALGQGPQFIFQYYREEENGRGNFPPRFSGLQFPNYSSELNVNALELDDSALYLCASSSLRGQGARTEAFFGQGTRLTVV.

The V call is TRBV6-5, the J call TRBJ2-7; 9 nucleotides line up with TRBD2. The CDR3 runs to 15 residues. The J segment lost 3 bases and the V segment lost 0 bases, leaving 3 bases of the junction unmatched. Germline V gene data show CDR1 as MNHEY and CDR2 as SVGAGI. This chain's CDR3 is CASSYSSGGFYEQYF. The DNA of the CDR3 is TGTGCCAGCAGTTACTCCAGCGGGGGGTTCTACGAGCAGTACTTC.

The CDR3 is CSVLEVWGPNTGELFF. In DNA, the CDR3 is TGCAGCGTTTTAGAGGTTTGGGGCCCGAACACCGGGGAGCTGTTTTTT. The chain employs TRBV29-1 and TRBJ2-2; weak D call: TRBD1 (5 bases). Per the germline V gene, CDR1 is SQVTM and CDR2 is ANQGSEA. V was pared by 5 bases and J by 0 bases, with 16 bases between. The CDR3 runs 16 residues.

This clone has just a few counts. This rearrangement joins TRBV6-6 to TRBJ1-6; TRBD1 matches at 8 bases. Germline lookup yields CDR1 MNHNY and CDR2 SVGAGI (reference sequence). This CDR3 is built from 15 residues. The V gene end was trimmed by 7 bases and the J gene end by 3 bases; junction bases not matched to a gene: 5. The CDR3 DNA reads TGTGCCAGCATTAGAGACAGGGGCTATAATTCACCCCTCCACTTT. Translating it yields CASIRDRGYNSPLHF.

This clone was seen more than once but under ten times. This rearrangement joins TRBV5-5 to TRBJ2-2; D may be TRBD1 (6 bases). Trimming left V 1 base short and J 6 bases short, with 10 bases between. Per the germline V gene, CDR1 is SGHKS and CDR2 is YYEKEE (reference sequence). CDR3 length equals 14 residues. The CDR3 is CASSLLTGSGELFF. The CDR3 DNA is TGTGCCAGCAGCTTGCTGACAGGTTCCGGGGAGCTGTTTTTT.

This clone was picked up a small number of times. The chain couples TRBV5-1 to TRBJ2-3, with TRBD2 identical over 7 bases. After removal of 5 bases from V and 3 bases from J, the junction contained 6 bases not matched to a gene. The CDR3 is made up of 14 amino acids. CDR1 SGHRS and CDR2 YFSETQ come from the germline V gene. In DNA form, the CDR3 reads TGCGCCAGCAGTGAGGGAGGGCCGACAGATACGCAGTATTTT. This gives the protein CASSEGGPTDTQYF.

This chain links TRBV7-9 with TRBJ2-1; 10 positions agree with TRBD2. The CDR3 totals 15 residues. Germline values: CDR1 SEHNR, CDR2 FQNEAQ (reference sequence). With 0 bases clipped from V and 5 bases from J, the junction kept 1 base outside the gene matches. CDR3 in DNA: TGTGCCAGCAGCTTAGCACTAGCGGGAAACAATGAGCAGTTCTTC. It is translated as CASSLALAGNNEQFF.

This clone came up once. The chain combines TRBV9 with TRBJ1-1, with D perhaps matching TRBD1 (5 bases). The CDR3 loop spans 12 amino acids. The V gene lost 1 base and the J gene lost 9 bases, with 10 bases spanning the gap. Germline V CDR1 and CDR2: SGDLS, YYNGEE. CDR3 amino acids: CASSVRGGKAFF. The CDR3 bases are TGTGCCAGCAGCGTACGGGGCGGGAAAGCTTTCTTT.

V gene TRBV9 combines with J gene TRBJ2-1; possibly TRBD1 for D (5 bases). Trimming shortened V by 0 bases and J by 1 base, and 11 bases separated the two germline ends. Germline loops: CDR1 SGDLS, CDR2 YYNGEE. This CDR3 is 16 amino acids long. In DNA, the CDR3 is TGTGCCAGCAGCGTAGCAGGTCAGGGATCCTACAATGAGCAGTTCTTC. Translation: CASSVAGQGSYNEQFF.

The rearrangement joins TRBV2 to TRBJ2-3; 10 bases agree with TRBD1. The J segment lost 9 bases and the V segment lost 5 bases, leaving 5 bases of the junction unmatched. The CDR3 is made up of 13 amino acids. Per the germline V gene, CDR1 is SNHLY and CDR2 is FYNNEI. Here the CDR3 reads CASSLGQGVTQYF. DNA for the CDR3: TGTGCCAGCAGTCTCGGACAGGGGGTCACGCAGTATTTT.

This clone was detected once. This chain links TRBV20-1 with TRBJ2-3, with D unclear. The CDR3 covers 9 residues. CDR1 DFQATT and CDR2 SNEGSKA come from the germline V gene (reference sequence). Trimming pared 7 bases from V and 6 bases from J, leaving 5 bases between. CDR3 amino acids: CSVGDTQYF. The CDR3 nucleotides read TGCAGTGTTGGCGATACGCAGTATTTT.

The chain carries TRBV29-1 and TRBJ2-1; TRBD2 aligns across 8 bases. Germline CDR1 SQVTM, CDR2 ANQGSEA. The length of the CDR3 is 14 residues. Trimming removed 6 bases from V and 7 bases from J; junction bases left unmatched: 11. The CDR3 DNA reads TGCAGCGTGCAATTAGCGGGAATAAGGAATGAGCAGTTCTTC. This gives the protein CSVQLAGIRNEQFF.

V usage is TRBV28 and J usage is TRBJ2-7, with D perhaps TRBD2 (5 bases). V lost 6 bases, J lost 4 bases, and 13 bases lay in between. CDR1 is MDHEN and CDR2 is SYDVKM in the germline V gene. The CDR3 length is 13 residues. The CDR3 spells CASRDTGNYEQYF. DNA of the CDR3: TGTGCCAGCAGGGATACGGGGAATTACGAGCAGTACTTC.

The chain is built from TRBV6-6 and TRBJ2-7, with 11 bases that match TRBD2. This CDR3 has 16 amino acids. Germline trimming cut 5 bases from V and 3 bases from J; bases unmatched to any gene: 9. Germline V gene data show CDR1 as MNHNY and CDR2 as SVGAGI (reference sequence). The CDR3 nucleotides are TGTGCCAGCAGTCAACAAATAGCGGGAGGGAACTACGAGCAGTACTTC. Translation gives CASSQQIAGGNYEQYF.

This chain uses TRBV6-1 with TRBJ1-2; D uncertain. This CDR3 region has 15 residues. Per germline, CDR1 MNHNS and CDR2 SASEGT. Trimming stripped 0 bases from V and 5 bases from J, with 13 bases between. The CDR3 region is CASSEATAGEYGYTF. The DNA for the CDR3 is TGTGCCAGCAGTGAAGCAACCGCAGGCGAGTATGGCTACACCTTC.

Only a few counts were recorded for this clone. This chain links TRBV18 with TRBJ2-5, with D uncertain. V was clipped by 0 bases and J by 3 bases, with 8 bases between them. From germline, CDR1 is KGHSH and CDR2 LQKENI. This CDR3 is built from 14 residues. The CDR3 coding sequence is TGTGCCAGCTCACCACCTGTCACAAAAGAGACCCAGTACTTC. Translation: CASSPPVTKETQYF.

The rearrangement joins TRBV7-9 to TRBJ2-5; D might be TRBD2 (8 bases). Germline assignment: CDR1 SEHNR and CDR2 FQNEAQ (reference sequence). The CDR3 extends over 15 amino acids. Trimming shortened V by 1 base and J by 2 bases, and 11 bases separated the two germline ends. The CDR3 DNA follows: TGTGCCAGCAGCTTAGTAGCGGGACAGCAAGAGACCCAGTACTTC. This codes for CASSLVAGQQETQYF. Drawing the rest from reference TRBV7-9 and TRBJ2-5, the complete variable domain is DTGVSQNPRHKITKRGQNVTFRCDPISEHNRLYWYRQTLGQGPEFLTYFQNEAQLEKSRLLSDRFSAERPKGSFSTLEIQRTEQGDSAMYLCASSLVAGQQETQYFGPGTRLLVL.

The chain links TRBV5-1 to TRBJ2-4; TRBD1 matches at 9 bases. The germline V gene encodes CDR1 SGHRS and CDR2 YFSETQ. J lost 5 bases, V lost 4 bases, and 7 bases had no gene match. The CDR3 extends over 15 amino acids. The CDR3 region has the DNA TGCGCCAGCAGCCCGCAGACAGGGGGAGAAAACATTCAGTACTTC. Translated: CASSPQTGGENIQYF.

The chain couples TRBV7-9 to TRBJ2-3; D not resolved. This CDR3 has 15 amino acids. V was cut by 1 base and J by 3 bases, with 11 bases left in between. The germline gives CDR1 SEHNR, CDR2 FQNEAQ (reference sequence). As DNA, the CDR3 is TGTGCCAGCAGCTTAGGCCTCCTATCGACAGATACGCAGTATTTT. This translates into CASSLGLLSTDTQYF.

V is TRBV2 and J is TRBJ2-5, with D perhaps matching TRBD2 (5 bases). Germline CDR1 is SNHLY and CDR2 is FYNNEI. The CDR3 spans 15 residues. V lost 2 bases and J 3 bases, leaving 13 bases between the germline ends. CDR3 nucleotides: TGTGCCAGCAGTGAAATGACCAGCGGTAAAGAGACCCAGTACTTC. Translating gives CASSEMTSGKETQYF.

This clone was seen a few times. This sequence joins TRBV29-1 and TRBJ2-7; 9 nucleotides match TRBD2. This CDR3 is built from 13 residues. Losses at the gene ends were 6 bases for V and 5 bases for J; bases not matched to a gene: 8. Germline V gene sequence: CDR1 SQVTM, CDR2 ANQGSEA. Here the CDR3 reads CSVHRLADNEQYF. The DNA for the CDR3 is TGCAGCGTCCACAGACTAGCGGATAACGAGCAGTACTTC.